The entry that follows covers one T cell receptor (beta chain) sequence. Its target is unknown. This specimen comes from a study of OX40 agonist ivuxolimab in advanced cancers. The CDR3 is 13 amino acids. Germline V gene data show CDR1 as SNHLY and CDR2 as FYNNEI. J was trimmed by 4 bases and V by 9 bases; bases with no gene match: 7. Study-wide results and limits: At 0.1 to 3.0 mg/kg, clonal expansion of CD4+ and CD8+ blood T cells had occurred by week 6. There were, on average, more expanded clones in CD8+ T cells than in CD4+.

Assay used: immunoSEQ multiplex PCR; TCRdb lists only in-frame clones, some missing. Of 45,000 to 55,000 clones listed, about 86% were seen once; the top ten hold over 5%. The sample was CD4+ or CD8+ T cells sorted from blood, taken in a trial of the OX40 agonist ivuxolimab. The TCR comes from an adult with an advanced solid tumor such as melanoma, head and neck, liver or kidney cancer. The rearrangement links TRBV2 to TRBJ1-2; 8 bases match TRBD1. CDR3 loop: CASTGGFGYGYTF. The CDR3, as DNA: TGTGCCAGTACAGGGGGTTTCGGCTATGGCTACACCTTC. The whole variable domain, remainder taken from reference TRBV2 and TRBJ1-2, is EPEVTQTPSHQVTQMGQEVILRCVPISNHLYFYWYRQILGQKVEFLVSFYNNEISEKSEIFDDQFSVERPDGSNFTLKIRSTKLEDSAMYFCASTGGFGYGYTFGSGTRLTVV.